Following are 26 T cell receptor beta chains from one sample sequenced in a study of blood T cell repertoires in COVID-19 (dated by TCRdb to 2020 to 2022). Receptors were amplified or captured by the immunoSEQ multiplex PCR assay. The clones in this table, taken by TCRdb from immuneACCESS, are in-frame only. Not every clone is retained; where verified, under half of the shortfall comes from an unresolved V gene, and the cause of the rest is unknown. The sample table lists about 180,000 clones, approximately 85% of them with a count of one. The ten largest clonotypes hold 11% of the sample. Sequencing was done on a sample of peripheral blood. The origin of the receptors is a human donor with active or convalescent COVID-19. The donor label of this sample is uncertain.

The gene calls are TRBV11-2 and TRBJ2-7; D unclear. Germline-derived CDR1 and CDR2 are SGHAT and FQNNGV. The CDR3 has 13 residues. V was pared by 1 base and J by 4 bases, with 8 bases between. The CDR3 reads CASSLGLRYEQYF. The CDR3 coding sequence is TGTGCCAGCAGCTTAGGTCTCAGGTACGAGCAGTACTTC.

The chain carries TRBV4-1 and TRBJ1-2; TRBD1 is a possible D gene (5 bases). Germline CDR1 and CDR2: MGHRA and YSYEKL. This CDR3 has 15 amino acids. Trimming pared 1 base from V and 5 bases from J, leaving 14 bases between. The DNA of the CDR3 is TGCGCCAGCAGCCAAGGGAAGAGTGGGGGGTATGGCTACACCTTC. Translated: CASSQGKSGGYGYTF.

J is TRBJ2-3 and V is TRBV4-1; 13 bases align to TRBD2. V shed 0 bases and J 3 bases; nucleotides not matched to a gene: 6. The length of the CDR3 is 18 residues. Germline loops: CDR1 MGHRA, CDR2 YSYEKL. The CDR3 is CASSQDTSGRGQTDTQYF. The CDR3 DNA sequence: TGCGCCAGCAGCCAAGATACTAGCGGGAGGGGACAAACAGATACGCAGTATTTT.

The gene calls are TRBV11-2 and TRBJ2-7, with D possibly TRBD2 on 6 matching bases. The ends were cut back, 1 base at V and 3 bases at J, with 10 bases in the middle. The CDR3 is made up of 14 amino acids. CDR1 is SGHAT, CDR2 FQNNGV, per germline. For the CDR3, the DNA is TGTGCCAGCAGCTTAGCTGGGCGGGGCTACGAGCAGTACTTC. Its protein product is CASSLAGRGYEQYF.

The rearrangement joins TRBV5-4 to TRBJ2-7, with 11 bases fitting TRBD2. This CDR3 comprises 15 residues. The V and J ends lost 4 bases and 3 bases, in that order; junction bases with no gene match: 6. Germline CDR1 reads SGHNT; CDR2 reads YYREEE (reference sequence). The CDR3, as DNA: TGTGCCAGCAGCCCGGGACTAGCGGAGTTCTACGAGCAGTACTTC. Amino acids: CASSPGLAEFYEQYF. Filled out from reference TRBV5-4 and TRBJ2-7, the complete variable domain reads ETGVTQSPTHLIKTRGQQVTLRCSSQSGHNTVSWYQQALGQGPQFIFQYYREEENGRGNFPPRFSGLQFPNYSSELNVNALELDDSALYLCASSPGLAEFYEQYFGPGTRLTVT.

The V gene is TRBV4-2, the J gene TRBJ1-1, with D possibly matching TRBD1 (5 bases). There are 12 residues in the CDR3. Germline V gene data show CDR1 as LGHNA and CDR2 as YNFKEQ. V gave up 4 bases and J gave up 11 bases, with 14 bases separating them. Here the CDR3 DNA reads TGTGCCAGCAGCCCCGGGGGGATTGGGGCTTTCTTT. Its translation: CASSPGGIGAFF.

This rearrangement joins TRBV3-1 (or the pseudogene TRBV3-2) to TRBJ2-2; D uncertain. The length of the CDR3 is 13 residues. V lost 5 bases and J lost 4, with 8 bases in between. Germline V gene lookup returns CDR1 LGHDT and CDR2 YNNKEL (reference sequence). CDR3 in DNA: TGTGCCAGCAGCTCCACGGGCACCGGGGAGCTGTTTTTT. Translating gives CASSSTGTGELFF.

DNA of the CDR3: TGTGCCAGCAGTTTTATCTATGGCTACACCTTC. Translation: CASSFIYGYTF. This chain connects TRBV28 to TRBJ1-2; D is undetermined. This CDR3 contains 11 residues. CDR1 and CDR2 (germline): MDHEN, SYDVKM. The V gene lost 3 bases and the J gene lost 4 bases, with 3 bases spanning the gap.

This CDR3 is CASSVSGRAADTQYF. CDR3 nucleotide sequence: TGTGCCAGCAGCGTTAGCGGGAGGGCCGCAGATACGCAGTATTTT. The J gene is TRBJ2-3, the V gene TRBV9; TRBD2 matches 11 bases. The V and J ends lost 2 bases and 4 bases, in that order; junction bases with no gene match: 3. CDR3 length: 15 residues. CDR1 is SGDLS and CDR2 is YYNGEE in the germline V gene.

This sequence joins TRBV30 and TRBJ1-1; a weak D match, TRBD1 (5 bases). The V and J ends lost 0 bases and 4 bases respectively, with 12 bases between them. Germline CDR1 reads GTSNPN; CDR2 reads SVGIG (reference sequence). The CDR3 length is 14 residues. The CDR3 DNA reads TGTGCCTGGAGTGTACTTTTGGGGGGCACTGAAGCTTTCTTT. This sequence encodes CAWSVLLGGTEAFF.

This sequence joins TRBV28 and TRBJ1-3, with D perhaps matching TRBD1 (5 bases). V lost 8 bases to trimming and J lost 0 bases, with 11 bases between them. CDR3 size: 14 residues. Per germline, CDR1 MDHEN and CDR2 SYDVKM. The CDR3 loop is CASRWGHSGNTIYF. CDR3 coding DNA: TGTGCCAGCCGGTGGGGCCACTCTGGAAACACCATATATTTT.

This clone was recorded a few times. The chain links TRBV30 to TRBJ1-1; 7 positions agree with TRBD1. The V gene end was trimmed by 5 bases and the J gene end by 7 bases; junction bases not matched to a gene: 13. Germline V CDR1 and CDR2: GTSNPN, SVGIG (reference sequence). CDR3 length: 14 residues. The CDR3: CAWDRALPVREAFF. In DNA, the CDR3 is TGTGCCTGGGACAGGGCACTGCCAGTTCGTGAAGCTTTCTTT.

This clone was counted once. The chain carries TRBV7-9 and TRBJ2-7, with D hard to call. V lost 1 base, J lost 3 bases, and 13 bases lay in between. CDR1 and CDR2 (germline): SEHNR, FQNEAQ (reference sequence). CDR3 length equals 15 residues. CDR3 DNA sequence: TGTGCCAGCAGCTTAGTGGGCAGGTCGTACTACGAGCAGTACTTC. Translating it yields CASSLVGRSYYEQYF.

The J gene is TRBJ2-5, the V gene TRBV7-2, with D maybe TRBD1 (6 bases). Trimming cost V 6 bases and J 5 bases, with 13 bases left between them. Germline loops: CDR1 SGHTA, CDR2 FQGNSA. The CDR3 is made up of 13 amino acids. CDR3 loop: CASRLQGSETQYF. The CDR3 DNA reads TGTGCCAGCAGGCTACAGGGAAGCGAGACCCAGTACTTC.

This chain uses TRBV7-3 with TRBJ2-2, with 13 bases fitting TRBD2. The CDR3 is 19 residues long. Trimming removed 0 bases from V and 7 bases from J; junction bases left unmatched: 11. Germline V gene lookup returns CDR1 SGHTA and CDR2 FQGTGA. The CDR3 reads CASSLTRGLAGARGGELFF. CDR3 DNA sequence: TGTGCCAGCAGCTTAACCAGAGGACTAGCGGGGGCCCGCGGCGGGGAGCTGTTTTTT.

This clone was picked up a small number of times. This chain uses TRBV3-1 (or the pseudogene TRBV3-2) with TRBJ1-5, with no clear D. This CDR3 region has 13 residues. Germline loops: CDR1 LGHDT, CDR2 YNNKEL (reference sequence). V lost 1 base and J 4 bases, leaving 5 bases between the germline ends. The CDR3, as DNA: TGTGCCAGCAGCCAAGCCCGGAATCAGCCCCAGCATTTT. This sequence encodes CASSQARNQPQHF.

This rearrangement joins TRBV5-6 to TRBJ1-4; TRBD1 might be the D (5 bases). V was shortened by 4 bases and J by 0 bases, with 16 bases between the two germline ends. The CDR3 consists of 17 residues. Looked up from germline, CDR1 is SGHDT and CDR2 is YYEEEE. The CDR3 DNA sequence: TGTGCCAGCAGCCAGGGAGGAGTAGCGGCAACTAATGAAAAACTGTTTTTT. Amino acid sequence: CASSQGGVAATNEKLFF.

The chain employs TRBV5-1 and TRBJ1-2; TRBD1 agrees at 7 bases. The V segment lost 0 bases and the J segment 3 bases; nucleotides outside the gene matches: 11. The CDR3 loop spans 17 amino acids. In germline, CDR1 is SGHRS, CDR2 YFSETQ. In nucleotides, the CDR3 is TGCGCCAGCAGCTTGGTCGTGGACAGGCGGCCGCACTATGGCTACACCTTC. Encoded protein: CASSLVVDRRPHYGYTF.

The chain carries TRBV3-1 (or the pseudogene TRBV3-2) and TRBJ2-5; D is unclear. The CDR3 runs 12 residues. The germline CDR1 and CDR2 sequences are LGHDT and YNNKEL (reference sequence). V lost 1 base and J lost 3, with 3 bases in between. CDR3 sequence (DNA): TGTGCCAGCAGCCAAGTTAAAGAGACCCAGTACTTC. It yields the protein CASSQVKETQYF.

The V call is TRBV11-3, the J call TRBJ2-3, with D tentatively TRBD2 (5 bases). The CDR3 contains 12 residues. V lost 1 base, J lost 8 bases, and 7 bases lay in between. Germline V CDR1 and CDR2: SGHNT, YENEEA. CDR3 residues: CASSLVRGTQYF. The CDR3 region has the DNA TGTGCCAGCAGCTTAGTTCGGGGTACGCAGTATTTT.

CDR3 in amino acids: CASSWAGDYEQYF. The CDR3 nucleotides read TGTGCCAGCAGCTGGGCCGGGGACTACGAGCAGTACTTC. The J gene is TRBJ2-7, the V gene TRBV7-9, with D possibly matching TRBD2 (5 bases). This CDR3 is 13 amino acids long. V gave up 4 bases and J gave up 3 bases, with 10 bases separating them. Germline loops: CDR1 SEHNR, CDR2 FQNEAQ (reference sequence).

The chain is built from TRBV7-9 and TRBJ1-4; D is ambiguous. The length of the CDR3 is 13 residues. In germline, CDR1 is SEHNR, CDR2 FQNEAQ (reference sequence). V was shortened by 1 base and J by 7 bases, with 7 bases between the two germline ends. As DNA, the CDR3 is TGTGCCAGCAGCTTAGGAGGGAGTGAAAAACTGTTTTTT. Protein product: CASSLGGSEKLFF.

This chain uses TRBV18 with TRBJ2-3; D uncertain. The germline V and J ends were trimmed by 6 bases and 3 bases, with 10 bases remaining between them. The V gene's germline CDR1 is KGHSH and CDR2 LQKENI. This CDR3 comprises 13 residues. The CDR3 sequence: CASSLIETDTQYF. The CDR3 DNA sequence: TGTGCCAGCTCGCTTATTGAGACAGATACGCAGTATTTT.

The rearrangement uses TRBV28 and TRBJ2-5, with TRBD2 matching over 7 bases. In germline, CDR1 is MDHEN, CDR2 SYDVKM. The trim removed 7 bases at V and 7 bases at J, leaving 12 bases unmatched. This CDR3 comprises 14 residues. CDR3 coding DNA: TGTGCCAGCATTCCGGGGGGTCCCCAGAGGACCCAGTACTTC. As protein: CASIPGGPQRTQYF.

J is TRBJ1-2 and V is TRBV7-9; 7 positions match TRBD1. V lost 5 bases and J lost 6; bases outside the gene matches: 6. Germline loops: CDR1 SEHNR, CDR2 FQNEAQ (reference sequence). The CDR3 consists of 13 residues. As DNA, the CDR3 is TGTGCCAGCAGCCGGGTGCAGGGGGATGGCTACACCTTC. It translates to CASSRVQGDGYTF.

The genes are TRBV4-2 and TRBJ1-6; 7 bases are a match to TRBD1. V was pared by 0 bases and J by 15 bases, with 14 bases of the junction left unmatched. This CDR3 is 16 amino acids long. Germline V gene lookup returns CDR1 LGHNA and CDR2 YNFKEQ. CDR3 region: CASSQDPGQKSMGLHF. As DNA, the CDR3 is TGTGCCAGCAGCCAAGACCCGGGACAGAAGAGCATGGGCCTCCACTTT.